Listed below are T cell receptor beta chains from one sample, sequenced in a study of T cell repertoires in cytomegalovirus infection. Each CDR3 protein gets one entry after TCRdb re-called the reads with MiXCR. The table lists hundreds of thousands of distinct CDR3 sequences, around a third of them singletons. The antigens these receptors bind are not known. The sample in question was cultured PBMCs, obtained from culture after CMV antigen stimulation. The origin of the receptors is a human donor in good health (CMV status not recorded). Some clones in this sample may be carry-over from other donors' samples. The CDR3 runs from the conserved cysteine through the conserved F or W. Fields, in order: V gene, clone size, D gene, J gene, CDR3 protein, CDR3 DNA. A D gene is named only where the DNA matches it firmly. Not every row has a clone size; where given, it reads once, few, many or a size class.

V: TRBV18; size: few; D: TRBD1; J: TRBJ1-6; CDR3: CASSPSPGQGTLHF; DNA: TGTGCCAGCTCACCATCCCCGGGACAGGGTACCCTCCACTTT
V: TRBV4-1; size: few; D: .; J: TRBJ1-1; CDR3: CASSHAGPPGTEAFF; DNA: TGCGCCAGCAGCCATGCGGGACCGCCGGGCACTGAAGCTTTCTTT
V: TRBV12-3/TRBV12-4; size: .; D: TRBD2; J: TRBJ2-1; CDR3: CASLGPGLAGERSYNEQFF; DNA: TGTGCCAGCTTGGGGCCGGGACTAGCGGGAGAAAGGTCCTACAATGAGCAGTTCTTC
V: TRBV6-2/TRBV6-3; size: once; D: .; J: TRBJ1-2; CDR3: CASSRQTYYGYTF; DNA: TGTGCCAGCAGTCGACAGACTTACTATGGCTACACCTTC
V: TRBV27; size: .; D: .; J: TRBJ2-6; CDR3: CARGHDVSGANVLTF; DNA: TGTGCCAGGGGACATGACGTATCTGGGGCCAACGTCCTGACTTTC
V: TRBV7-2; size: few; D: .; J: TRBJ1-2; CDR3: CASSPYRGLFGYTF; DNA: TGTGCCAGCAGCCCCTACCGGGGCCTATTTGGCTACACCTTC
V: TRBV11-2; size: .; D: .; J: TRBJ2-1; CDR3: CASSLVGVLLYNEQFF; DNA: TGTGCCAGCAGCTTAGTAGGGGTCCTCCTATACAATGAGCAGTTCTTC
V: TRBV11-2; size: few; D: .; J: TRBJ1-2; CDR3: CASSHRALQSYTF; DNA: TGTGCCAGCAGCCACAGGGCGCTCCAAAGCTACACCTTC
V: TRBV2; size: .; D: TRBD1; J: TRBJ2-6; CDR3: CARGQGISGANVLTF; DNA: TGTGCCAGGGGACAGGGGATCTCTGGGGCCAACGTCCTGACTTTC
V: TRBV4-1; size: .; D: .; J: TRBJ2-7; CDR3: CASSPEGTFSYEQYF; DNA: TGCGCCAGCAGCCCGGAGGGGACATTCTCCTACGAGCAGTACTTC
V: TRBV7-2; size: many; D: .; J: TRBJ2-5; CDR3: CASSFRMGETQYF; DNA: TGTGCCAGCAGCTTTAGGATGGGTGAGACCCAGTACTTC
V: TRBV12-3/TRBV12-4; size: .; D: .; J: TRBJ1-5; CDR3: CASSSIRENQPQHF; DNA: TGTGCCAGCAGTTCAATCAGGGAAAATCAGCCCCAGCATTTT
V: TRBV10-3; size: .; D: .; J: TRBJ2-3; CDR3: CAISYEGGDTQYF; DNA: TGTGCCATCAGTTACGAGGGGGGTGATACGCAGTATTTT
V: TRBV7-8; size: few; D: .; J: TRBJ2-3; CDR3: CASSLGTAGPSTDTQYF; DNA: TGTGCCAGCAGCTTAGGCACGGCGGGACCATCGACAGATACGCAGTATTTT
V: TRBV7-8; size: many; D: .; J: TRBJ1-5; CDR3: CASSFRNLDQPQHF; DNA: TGTGCCAGCAGCTTTAGAAATCTCGATCAGCCCCAGCATTTT
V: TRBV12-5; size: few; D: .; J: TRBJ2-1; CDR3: CASGLGTAYNEQFF; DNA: TGTGCTAGTGGTTTGGGGACAGCCTACAATGAGCAGTTCTTC
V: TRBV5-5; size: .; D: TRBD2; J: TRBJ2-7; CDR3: CASSLMLAGRSLSYEQYF; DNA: TGTGCCAGCAGCTTGATGCTAGCGGGCCGATCCCTCTCCTACGAGCAGTACTTC
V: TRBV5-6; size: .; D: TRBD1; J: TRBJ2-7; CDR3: CASSLGGGRGIRYEQYF; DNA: TGTGCCAGCAGCTTGGGCGGCGGCAGGGGGATAAGGTACGAGCAGTACTTC
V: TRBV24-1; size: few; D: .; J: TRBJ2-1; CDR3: CATSDPDRPNEQFF; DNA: TGTGCCACCAGTGATCCTGACAGGCCCAATGAGCAGTTCTTC
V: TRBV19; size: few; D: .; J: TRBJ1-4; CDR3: CASKSSRVEEKLFF; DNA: TGTGCCAGTAAGTCCTCACGGGTGGAAGAAAAACTGTTTTTT
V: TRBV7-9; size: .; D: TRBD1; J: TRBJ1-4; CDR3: CASSSNRGQVEEKLFF; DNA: TGTGCCAGCAGCTCCAACAGGGGGCAGGTGGAAGAAAAACTGTTTTTT